This is a list of T cell receptor beta chains from one sample in a study of T cell responses to AZD1222 COVID-19 vaccine. Generated by immunoSEQ multiplex PCR, the TCRdb table keeps only in-frame clones and is missing some. This sample has around 160,000 clones, with more than 70% found just once. Sequenced material: peripheral blood, taken on day 0 of AZD1222 vaccination. The source is an adult in good health. The CDR3 runs from the conserved cysteine through the conserved F or W. D genes are given only for firm matches.

j_call	v_call	d_call	cdr3_aa	cdr3_nt
TRBJ2-5	TRBV29-1	.	CSVVTGKTQYF	TGCAGCGTCGTGACAGGAAAGACCCAGTACTTC
TRBJ1-2	TRBV4-1	.	CASSQDVGGNYGYTF	TGCGCCAGCAGCCAAGATGTTGGAGGGAACTATGGCTACACCTTC
TRBJ2-2	TRBV5-4	.	CASSLLGEANTGELFF	TGTGCCAGCAGCTTGTTGGGGGAGGCGAACACCGGGGAGCTGTTTTTT
TRBJ1-5	TRBV10-3	TRBD1	CAISAGTGADQPQHF	TGTGCCATCAGTGCCGGGACAGGGGCCGATCAGCCCCAGCATTTT
TRBJ1-2	TRBV12-3/TRBV12-4	.	CASSSTNSYGYTF	TGTGCCAGCAGTTCAACAAACAGCTATGGCTACACCTTC
TRBJ2-5	TRBV6-1	TRBD1	CASSDRSPRRQGVQETQYF	TGTGCCAGCAGTGATAGGTCCCCCCGTCGACAGGGAGTGCAAGAGACCCAGTACTTC
TRBJ2-2	TRBV30	.	CAWSVPFTGELFF	TGTGCCTGGAGTGTACCGTTCACCGGGGAGCTGTTTTTT
TRBJ2-7	TRBV5-4	TRBD2	CASSPGTSGTPYEQYF	TGTGCCAGCAGCCCGGGGACTAGCGGGACCCCCTACGAGCAGTACTTC
TRBJ1-2	TRBV28	TRBD1	CASSPGQGVIFYGYTF	TGTGCCAGCAGTCCGGGACAGGGGGTAATTTTCTATGGCTACACCTTC
TRBJ1-2	TRBV5-4	.	CASQVWDTRNYGYTF	TGTGCCTCTCAGGTATGGGACACGCGAAACTATGGCTACACCTTC
TRBJ2-1	TRBV7-9	TRBD2	CASSSGLAGGEQFF	TGTGCCAGCAGCTCCGGACTAGCGGGAGGTGAGCAGTTCTTC
TRBJ1-2	TRBV25-1	.	CASSESVGRGYTF	TGTGCCAGCAGTGAATCGGTAGGGCGCGGCTACACCTTC
TRBJ2-3	TRBV2	TRBD1	CASSARDRGDTQYF	TGTGCCAGCAGCGCTCGGGACAGGGGGGATACGCAGTATTTT
TRBJ2-6	TRBV6-4	.	CASSPRASSGANVLTF	TGTGCCAGCAGTCCCCGGGCTTCATCTGGGGCCAACGTCCTGACTTTC
TRBJ1-5	TRBV6-5	.	CASSPTRDRNQPQHF	TGTGCCAGCAGTCCTACGAGGGACCGCAATCAGCCCCAGCATTTT
TRBJ1-2	TRBV9	.	CASSVGSNYGYTF	TGTGCCAGCAGCGTAGGGTCCAACTATGGCTACACCTTC
TRBJ1-2	TRBV27	.	CASSLSGEVNGYTF	TGTGCCAGCAGTTTATCGGGGGAGGTGAATGGCTACACCTTC